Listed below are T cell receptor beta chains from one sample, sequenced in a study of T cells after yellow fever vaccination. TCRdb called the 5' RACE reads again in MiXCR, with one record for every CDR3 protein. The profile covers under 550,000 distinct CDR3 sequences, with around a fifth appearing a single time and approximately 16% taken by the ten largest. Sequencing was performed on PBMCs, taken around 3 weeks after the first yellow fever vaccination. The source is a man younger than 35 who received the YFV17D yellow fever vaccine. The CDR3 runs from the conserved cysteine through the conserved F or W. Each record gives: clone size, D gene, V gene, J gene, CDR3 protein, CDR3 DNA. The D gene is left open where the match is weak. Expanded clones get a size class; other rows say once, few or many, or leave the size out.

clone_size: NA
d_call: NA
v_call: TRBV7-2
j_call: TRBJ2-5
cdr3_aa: CASSSGRGGAETQYF
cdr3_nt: TGTGCCAGCAGCTCGGGGAGGGGGGGCGCAGAGACCCAGTACTTC

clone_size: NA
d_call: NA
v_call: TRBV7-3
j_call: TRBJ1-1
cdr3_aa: CASSSTPLVTEAFF
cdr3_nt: TGTGCCAGCAGCTCGACCCCCCTGGTCACTGAAGCTTTCTTT

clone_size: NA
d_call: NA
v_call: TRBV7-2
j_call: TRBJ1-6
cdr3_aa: CASSWGRDSPLHF
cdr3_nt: TGTGCCAGCAGCTGGGGGAGGGATTCACCCCTCCACTTT

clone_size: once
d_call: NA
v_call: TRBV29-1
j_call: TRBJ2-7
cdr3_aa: CSGGAAGSYEQYF
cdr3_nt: TGCAGCGGAGGGGCCGCAGGTAGCTACGAGCAGTACTTC

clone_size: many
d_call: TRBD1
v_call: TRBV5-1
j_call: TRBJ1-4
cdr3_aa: CASSPGQGYEKLFF
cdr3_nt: TGCGCCAGCAGCCCAGGACAGGGGTATGAAAAACTGTTTTTT

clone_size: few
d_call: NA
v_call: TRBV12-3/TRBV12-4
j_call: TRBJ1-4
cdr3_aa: CASSYKGGTNEKLFF
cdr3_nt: TGTGCCAGCAGCTATAAAGGGGGAACTAATGAAAAACTGTTTTTT

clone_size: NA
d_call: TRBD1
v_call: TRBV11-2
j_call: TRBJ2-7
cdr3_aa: CASSAGTGLGTTSYEQYF
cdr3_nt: TGTGCCAGCAGTGCCGGGACAGGGCTTGGGACAACCTCCTACGAGCAGTACTTC

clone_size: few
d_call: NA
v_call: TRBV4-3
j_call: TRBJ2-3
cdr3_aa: CASSHDTNTDTQYF
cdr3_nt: TGCGCCAGCAGCCATGATACCAACACAGATACGCAGTATTTT

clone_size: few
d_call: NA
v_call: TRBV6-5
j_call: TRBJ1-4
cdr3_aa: CASSSAGGKLFF
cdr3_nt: TGTGCCAGCAGTAGCGCGGGGGGAAAACTGTTTTTT

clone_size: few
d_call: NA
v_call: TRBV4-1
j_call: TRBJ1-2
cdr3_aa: CASSQVNGGSYGYTF
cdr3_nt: TGCGCCAGCAGCCAAGTCAACGGGGGTAGCTATGGCTACACCTTC

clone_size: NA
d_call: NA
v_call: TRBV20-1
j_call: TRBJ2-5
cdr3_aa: CSALEAARGTQYF
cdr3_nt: TGCAGTGCTCTAGAAGCGGCGAGGGGGACCCAGTACTTC

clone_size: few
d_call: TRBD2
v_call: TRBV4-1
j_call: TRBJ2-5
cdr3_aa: CASSHPQASGGETQYF
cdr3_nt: TGCGCCAGCAGCCACCCACAGGCTAGCGGGGGGGAGACCCAGTACTTC

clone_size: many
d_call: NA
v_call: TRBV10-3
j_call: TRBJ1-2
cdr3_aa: CAIRGDRRPYGYTF
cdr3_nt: TGTGCCATCAGGGGGGACCGCCGTCCCTATGGCTACACCTTC

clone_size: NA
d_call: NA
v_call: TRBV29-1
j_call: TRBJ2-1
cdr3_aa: CSVDGQHEQFF
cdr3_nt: TGCAGCGTTGACGGCCAGCATGAGCAGTTCTTC

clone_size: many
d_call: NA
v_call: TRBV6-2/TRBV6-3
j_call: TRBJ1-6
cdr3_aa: CASSGYLGVTLHF
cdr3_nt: TGTGCCAGCAGTGGGTACTTGGGCGTTACCCTCCACTTT

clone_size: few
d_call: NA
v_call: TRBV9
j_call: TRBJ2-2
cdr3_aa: CASSVEGPTGELFF
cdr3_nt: TGTGCCAGCAGCGTAGAGGGGCCTACCGGGGAGCTGTTTTTT

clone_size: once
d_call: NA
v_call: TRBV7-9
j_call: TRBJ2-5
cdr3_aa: CASRPDSGLNF
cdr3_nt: TGTGCCAGCAGGCCGGACAGCGGATTAAATTTC

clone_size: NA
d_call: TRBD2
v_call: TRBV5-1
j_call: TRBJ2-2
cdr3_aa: CAGREAVNPTGELFF
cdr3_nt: TGCGCCGGGCGGGAGGCGGTCAACCCCACCGGGGAGCTGTTTTTT

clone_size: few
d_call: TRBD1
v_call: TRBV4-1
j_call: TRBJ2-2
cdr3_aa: CATTPGQGMGGELFF
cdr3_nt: TGCGCCACCACTCCGGGACAGGGTATGGGCGGGGAGCTGTTTTTT

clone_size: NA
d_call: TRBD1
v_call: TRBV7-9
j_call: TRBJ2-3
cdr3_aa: CASSKGTGNTDTQYF
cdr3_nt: TGTGCCAGCAGCAAAGGGACAGGGAACACAGATACGCAGTATTTT

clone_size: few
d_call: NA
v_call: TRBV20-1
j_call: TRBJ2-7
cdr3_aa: CSAHSSGKGYEQYF
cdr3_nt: TGCAGTGCTCACAGTTCGGGGAAGGGCTACGAGCAGTACTTC

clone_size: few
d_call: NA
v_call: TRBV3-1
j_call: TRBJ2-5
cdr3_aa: CASSQDQARYTQETQYF
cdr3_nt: TGTGCCAGCAGCCAAGATCAGGCACGGTATACTCAAGAGACCCAGTACTTC

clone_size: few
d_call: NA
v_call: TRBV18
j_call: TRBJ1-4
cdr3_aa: CASSPPQGSEKLFF
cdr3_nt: TGTGCCAGCTCACCACCCCAAGGCAGTGAAAAACTGTTTTTT

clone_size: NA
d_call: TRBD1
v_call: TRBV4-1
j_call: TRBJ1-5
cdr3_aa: CASSQRGTGGNQPQHF
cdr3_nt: TGCGCCAGCAGCCAAAGGGGTACAGGGGGCAATCAGCCCCAGCATTTT

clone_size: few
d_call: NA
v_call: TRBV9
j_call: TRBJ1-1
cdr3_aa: CASSQWGMNTEAFF
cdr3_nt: TGTGCCAGCAGCCAGTGGGGAATGAACACTGAAGCTTTCTTT

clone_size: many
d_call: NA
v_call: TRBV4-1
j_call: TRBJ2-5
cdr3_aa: CASSQGRHGTQYF
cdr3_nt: TGCGCCAGCAGCCAGGGCAGACATGGGACCCAGTACTTC

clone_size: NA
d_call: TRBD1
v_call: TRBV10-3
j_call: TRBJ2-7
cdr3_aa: CATGTGTYEQYF
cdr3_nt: TGTGCCACCGGGACAGGGACCTACGAGCAGTACTTC

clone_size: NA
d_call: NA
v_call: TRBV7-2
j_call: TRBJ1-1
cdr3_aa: CASSLTPTVNTEAFF
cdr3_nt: TGTGCCAGCAGCTTAACTCCGACGGTGAACACTGAAGCTTTCTTT

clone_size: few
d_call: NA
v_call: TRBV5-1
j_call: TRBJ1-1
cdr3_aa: CASSSARAFPTEAFF
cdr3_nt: TGCGCCAGCAGCTCTGCCCGGGCCTTCCCCACTGAAGCTTTCTTT

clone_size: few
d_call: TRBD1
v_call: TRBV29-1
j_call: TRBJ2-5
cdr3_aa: CSVEDQGIRGKETQYF
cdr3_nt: TGCAGCGTTGAAGATCAGGGGATCAGGGGGAAAGAGACCCAGTACTTC

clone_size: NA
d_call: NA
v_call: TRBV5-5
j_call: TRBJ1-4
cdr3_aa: CASSLGTANEKLFF
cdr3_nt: TGTGCCAGCAGCTTGGGCACAGCTAATGAAAAACTGTTTTTT

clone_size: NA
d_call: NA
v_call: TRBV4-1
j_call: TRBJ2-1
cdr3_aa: CASSQVGYNEQFF
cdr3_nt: TGCGCCAGCAGCCAAGTTGGCTACAATGAGCAGTTCTTC

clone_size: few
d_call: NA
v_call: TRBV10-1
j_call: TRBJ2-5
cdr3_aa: CASSGSYMTGDPQETQYF
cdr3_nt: TGCGCCAGCAGTGGAAGCTATATGACAGGCGACCCCCAAGAGACCCAGTACTTC

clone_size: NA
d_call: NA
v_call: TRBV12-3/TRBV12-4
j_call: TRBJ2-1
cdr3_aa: CASRLVGNNEQFF
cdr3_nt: TGTGCCAGTAGACTAGTGGGTAACAATGAGCAGTTCTTC

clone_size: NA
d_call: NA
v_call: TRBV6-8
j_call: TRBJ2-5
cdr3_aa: CASSYSSEQETQYF
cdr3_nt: TGTGCCAGCAGTTACTCGTCAGAGCAAGAGACCCAGTACTTC

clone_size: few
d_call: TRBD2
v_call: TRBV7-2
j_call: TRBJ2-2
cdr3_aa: CASSFPAGGPGELFF
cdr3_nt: TGTGCCAGCAGCTTTCCAGCGGGGGGTCCCGGGGAGCTGTTTTTT

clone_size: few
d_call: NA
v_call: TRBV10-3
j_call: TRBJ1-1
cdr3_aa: CAIRDSNTEAFF
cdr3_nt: TGTGCCATCAGGGATTCGAACACTGAAGCTTTCTTT

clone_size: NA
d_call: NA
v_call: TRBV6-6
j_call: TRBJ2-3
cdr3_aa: CASRGLGTDTQYF
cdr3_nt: TGTGCCAGCAGGGGGCTCGGCACAGATACGCAGTATTTT

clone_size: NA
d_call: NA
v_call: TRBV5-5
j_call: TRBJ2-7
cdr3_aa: CASSFLDRSGYEQYF
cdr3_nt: TGTGCCAGCAGCTTCCTTGACAGGTCTGGATACGAGCAGTACTTC

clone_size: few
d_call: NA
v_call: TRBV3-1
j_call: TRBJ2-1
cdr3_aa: CASRRTAGFIYNEQFF
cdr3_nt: TGTGCCAGCAGGCGAACGGCGGGGTTCATCTACAATGAGCAGTTCTTC

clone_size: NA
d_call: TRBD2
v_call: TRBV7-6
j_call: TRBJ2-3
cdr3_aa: CASSMGLGAGTQYF
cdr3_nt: TGTGCCAGCAGCATGGGACTAGGGGCAGGGACGCAGTATTTT

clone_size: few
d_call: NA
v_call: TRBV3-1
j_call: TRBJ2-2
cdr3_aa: CASSQSPGFGELFF
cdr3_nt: TGTGCCAGCAGCCAATCCCCCGGTTTCGGGGAGCTGTTTTTT